Below, 4 T cell receptor beta chains from the same sample are listed, as sequenced in a study of post-analysis software for immune sequencing data. Sequencing libraries made from TCR beta cDNA carried unique molecular identifiers. TCRdb re-derived calls from the PCR reads in MiXCR, one entry per CDR3 protein. The sample consists of some 690,000 distinct CDR3 sequences, over 45% of them appearing once. No antigen is known for these receptors. Study observations and caveats: When patients were compared with controls, about five TRBV segments were more frequent, TRBV5-6, TRBV5-1 and TRBV20-1 among them.

Material for sequencing was blood. The receptors come from a girl aged 2-10 years with multiple sclerosis.

The J gene is TRBJ1-2, the V gene TRBV29-1, with D unresolved. This CDR3 has 14 amino acids. Germline-derived CDR1 and CDR2 are SQVTM and ANQGSEA. Deletions cut 3 bases from V and 0 bases from J, with 11 bases between. The CDR3 nucleotides read TGCAGCGTTGACAGAAGAGGGACTAACTATGGCTACACCTTC. Its translation is CSVDRRGTNYGYTF.

This clonotype was picked up a small number of times. V gene TRBV21-1 combines with J gene TRBJ2-3. TRBV21-1 is marked as a pseudogene. This CDR3 has 13 amino acids. CDR3 loop: CASTTNSTDTQYF. The CDR3, as DNA: TGTGCCAGCACAACCAACAGCACAGATACGCAGTATTTT.

This clonotype was found a few times. The chain uses TRBV29-1 and TRBJ1-1, with unresolved D. The CDR3 is 13 amino acids. Germline V gene data show CDR1 as SQVTM and CDR2 as ANQGSEA. Between the trimmed V and J ends, which lost 4 bases and 0 bases, there was a span of 9 bases. CDR3 DNA: TGCAGCGTTGTCTCGTCATTGAACACTGAAGCTTTCTTT. Its protein product is CSVVSSLNTEAFF.

The rearrangement uses TRBV12-3 or TRBV12-4 and TRBJ2-3; 7 nucleotides match TRBD2. CDR3 length equals 15 residues. V lost 3 bases and J lost 4; bases outside the gene matches: 7. The CDR3 DNA sequence: TGTGCCAGCAGTTTGATGGGAGGGGTAGCAGATACGCAGTATTTT. Encoded protein: CASSLMGGVADTQYF.